The 7 T cell receptor beta chains below all came from one sample that was sequenced in a study of blood T cell repertoires in COVID-19. Clones were sequenced by immunoSEQ multiplex PCR, and TCRdb holds only the in-frame ones, with some missing. The sample contains about 58,000 clones, 65% to 90% of which appear only once. The sample comprised peripheral blood. These receptor sequences come from a man aged 50 to 60 with COVID-19, enrolled during active disease.

The CDR3 is CASSSSRRLSGANVLTF. In DNA form, the CDR3 reads TGTGCCAGCAGCTCTTCAAGGCGACTCTCTGGGGCCAACGTCCTGACTTTC. V usage is TRBV7-3 and J usage is TRBJ2-6; unclear D gene. The germline CDR1 and CDR2 sequences are SGHTA and FQGTGA. V was shortened by 4 bases and J by 0 bases, with 13 bases between the two germline ends. The CDR3 is 17 residues long.

The chain couples TRBV7-9 to TRBJ1-5; 8 bases are a match to TRBD1. J lost 0 bases, V lost 7 bases, and 11 bases had no gene match. Germline lookup yields CDR1 SEHNR and CDR2 FQNEAQ (reference sequence). This CDR3 is 17 amino acids long. For the CDR3, the DNA is TGTGCCAGCAATGATGGACAGGGAGTTGTTAGCAATCAGCCCCAGCATTTT. Translated: CASNDGQGVVSNQPQHF.

This clone was picked up a small number of times. The J gene is TRBJ2-7, the V gene TRBV6-4; TRBD2 agrees at 14 bases. This CDR3 contains 14 residues. With 2 bases clipped from V and 6 bases from J, the junction kept 0 bases outside the gene matches. Germline CDR1 reads MRHNA; CDR2 reads SNTAGT. CDR3 DNA sequence: TGTGCCAGCAGTGACGGGACTAGCGGGAGCGAGCAGTACTTC. Amino acids: CASSDGTSGSEQYF.

The chain carries TRBV20-1 and TRBJ1-5, with D hard to call. Germline V gene lookup returns CDR1 DFQATT and CDR2 SNEGSKA (reference sequence). The CDR3 has 13 amino acids. The germline V and J ends were trimmed by 3 bases and 0 bases, with 6 bases remaining between them. CDR3 in DNA: TGCAGTGCTAGTGTGTATAGCAATCAGCCCCAGCATTTT. It codes for CSASVYSNQPQHF.

This clone is classed as medium-sized. The chain uses TRBV4-1 and TRBJ2-6, with D possibly matching TRBD1 (6 bases). Germline loops: CDR1 MGHRA, CDR2 YSYEKL. This CDR3 spans 16 amino acids. Trimming pared 3 bases from V and 4 bases from J, leaving 13 bases between. The CDR3 sequence is CASSHGTGTGANVLTF. Written as DNA, the CDR3 is TGCGCCAGCAGCCACGGCACAGGGACCGGGGCCAACGTCCTGACTTTC.

The J gene is TRBJ2-3, the V gene TRBV11-3, with a tentative D call TRBD1 (6 bases). CDR1 is SGHNT and CDR2 is YENEEA in the germline V gene. V lost 4 bases to trimming and J lost 0 bases, with 8 bases between them. The CDR3 is 14 residues long. CDR3 loop: CASSSQGSTDTQYF. CDR3 coding DNA: TGTGCCAGCAGCTCACAGGGTAGCACAGATACGCAGTATTTT.

The J gene is TRBJ1-5, the V gene TRBV12-3 or TRBV12-4; D is perhaps TRBD1 (6 bases). This CDR3 region has 12 residues. V was trimmed by 6 bases and J by 7 bases, leaving 10 bases between them. CDR3: CASSPGEQPQHF. CDR3 sequence (DNA): TGTGCCAGCAGCCCAGGGGAGCAGCCCCAGCATTTT.